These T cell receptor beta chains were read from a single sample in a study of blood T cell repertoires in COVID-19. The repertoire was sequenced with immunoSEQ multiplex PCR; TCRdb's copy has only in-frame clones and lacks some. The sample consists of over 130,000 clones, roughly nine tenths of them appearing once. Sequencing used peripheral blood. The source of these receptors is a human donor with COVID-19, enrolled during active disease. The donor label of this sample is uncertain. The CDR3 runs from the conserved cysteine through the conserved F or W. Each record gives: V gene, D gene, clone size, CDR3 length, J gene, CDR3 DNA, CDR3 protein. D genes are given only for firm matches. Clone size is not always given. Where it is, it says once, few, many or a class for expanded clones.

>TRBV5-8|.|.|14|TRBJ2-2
TGTGCCAGCAGCCCAAACCACTATATGAGGGAGCTGTTTTTT
CASSPNHYMRELFF
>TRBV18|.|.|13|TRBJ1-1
TGTGCCAGCTCACCCAGACAGAACACTGAAGCTTTCTTT
CASSPRQNTEAFF
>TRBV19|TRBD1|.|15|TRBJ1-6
TGTGCCAGTAGTAGCACCGGGACAGAAAATTCACCCCTCCACTTT
CASSSTGTENSPLHF
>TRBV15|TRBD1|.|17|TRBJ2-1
TGTGCCACCAGCAGATCCCGACCGGGACAGGCTTCCAATGAGCAGTTCTTC
CATSRSRPGQASNEQFF
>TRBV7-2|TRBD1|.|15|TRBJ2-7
TGTGCCAGCAGCACCCGGGACAGGGGAGCCTACGAGCAGTACTTC
CASSTRDRGAYEQYF
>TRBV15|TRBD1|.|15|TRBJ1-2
TGTGCCACCAGCAGCAAAGGACAGGGGCTCGGCGGCTACACCTTC
CATSSKGQGLGGYTF
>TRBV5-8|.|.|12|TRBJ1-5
TGTGCCAGCAGTCGAGTAAATCAGCCCCAGCATTTT
CASSRVNQPQHF
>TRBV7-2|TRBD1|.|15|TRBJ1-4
TGTGCCAGCAGCTTAACGGGACAGCGGAATGAAAAACTGTTTTTT
CASSLTGQRNEKLFF
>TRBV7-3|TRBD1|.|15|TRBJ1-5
TGTGCCACCCCACCGACAGGGGGTCGGGGTCAGCCCCAGCATTTT
CATPPTGGRGQPQHF
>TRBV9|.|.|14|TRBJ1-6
TGTGCCAGCAGCTCCAGGCCGAATAATTCACCCCTCCACTTT
CASSSRPNNSPLHF
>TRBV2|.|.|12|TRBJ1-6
TGTGCCAGCAGTGAAGGACTTTCACCCCTCCACTTT
CASSEGLSPLHF
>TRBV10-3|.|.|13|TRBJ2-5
TGTGCCATCCAAGAAGGGGCCGAAGAGACCCAGTACTTC
CAIQEGAEETQYF
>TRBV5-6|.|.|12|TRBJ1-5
TGTGCCAGCAGCCGGGGGAATCAGCCCCAGCATTTT
CASSRGNQPQHF
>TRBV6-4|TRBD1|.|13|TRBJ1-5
TGTGCCAGCAGCGTGACAGGGAATCAGCCCCAGCATTTT
CASSVTGNQPQHF
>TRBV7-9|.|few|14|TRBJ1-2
TGTGCCAGCAGCCCCGGCCGGGCAGGGGCTGGCTACACCTTC
CASSPGRAGAGYTF
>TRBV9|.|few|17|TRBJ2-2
TGTGCCAGCAGCGTAGCTACGACGGGGGCGAACACCGGGGAGCTGTTTTTT
CASSVATTGANTGELFF
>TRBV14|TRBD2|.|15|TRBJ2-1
TGTGCCAGCAGCCAAGGACTAGCCCAATTCAATGAGCAGTTCTTC
CASSQGLAQFNEQFF